Following are 10 T cell receptor beta chains from one sample sequenced in a study of blood T cell repertoires in COVID-19. Libraries were prepared by immunoSEQ multiplex PCR; TCRdb keeps only in-frame clonotypes and omits some of them. The data show some 90,000 clones, approximately 84% seen once. Sequencing was carried out using peripheral blood. These receptors all come from a man aged 60 to 69 with acute or convalescent COVID-19.

The chain couples TRBV2 to TRBJ2-7, with 12 bases matching TRBD2. J lost 4 bases, V lost 8 bases, and 9 bases had no gene match. This CDR3 comprises 15 residues. Germline values: CDR1 SNHLY, CDR2 FYNNEI. The CDR3 DNA is TGTGCCAGCGCAACTAGCGGGAGGAGGTCGTACGAGCAGTACTTC. Translated, it gives CASATSGRRSYEQYF.

The chain combines TRBV6-1 with TRBJ1-6; no firm D call. The CDR3 spans 15 residues. The V end was cut by 1 base, the J end by 9 bases, with 13 bases between. Germline CDR1 MNHNS, CDR2 SASEGT. The CDR3 is CASSEVPGLGSPLHF. The DNA for the CDR3 is TGTGCCAGCAGTGAAGTACCAGGATTGGGTTCACCCCTCCACTTT.

This chain connects TRBV6-5 to TRBJ2-7, with 13 bases aligning to TRBD2. Germline CDR1 reads MNHEY; CDR2 reads SVGAGI. With V trimmed by 8 bases and J by 3 bases, 7 bases remained unmatched. This CDR3 spans 15 amino acids. Here the CDR3 reads CASERTSGSHYEQYF. DNA for the CDR3: TGTGCCAGCGAACGGACTAGCGGGAGTCACTACGAGCAGTACTTC.

The chain is built from TRBV5-5 and TRBJ2-4, with 9 nucleotides matching TRBD1. The V segment lost 3 bases and the J segment 9 bases; nucleotides outside the gene matches: 7. The CDR3 is 14 amino acids. Looked up from germline, CDR1 is SGHKS and CDR2 is YYEKEE (reference sequence). In DNA, the CDR3 is TGTGCCAGCAGCTCGTGGACAGGGGAGAGCATTCAGTACTTC. Translating it yields CASSSWTGESIQYF.

This rearrangement joins TRBV6-5 to TRBJ2-5, with D perhaps matching TRBD2 (6 bases). The CDR3 runs to 13 residues. From germline, CDR1 is MNHEY and CDR2 SVGAGI. Trimming left V 7 bases short and J 1 base short, with 10 bases between. CDR3 in amino acids: CASNPGLQETQYF. Here the CDR3 DNA reads TGTGCCAGCAACCCGGGACTCCAAGAGACCCAGTACTTC.

This sequence joins TRBV20-1 and TRBJ2-5; 8 bases are shared with TRBD1. Germline V gives CDR1 DFQATT, CDR2 SNEGSKA (reference sequence). The CDR3 runs to 14 residues. With V trimmed by 3 bases and J by 5 bases, 8 bases remained unmatched. Here the CDR3 DNA reads TGCAGTGCTAGTGTTCGGACAGGGTTGGAGACCCAGTACTTC. Translation gives CSASVRTGLETQYF.

The rearrangement links TRBV5-6 to TRBJ1-2; D unclear. V lost 0 bases to trimming and J lost 11 bases, with 14 bases between them. The V gene's germline CDR1 is SGHDT and CDR2 YYEEEE. There are 13 residues in the CDR3. CDR3: CASSLGGSHTYTF. CDR3 DNA sequence: TGTGCCAGCAGCTTGGGAGGCTCCCATACGTACACCTTC.

The chain recombines TRBV10-3 with TRBJ2-7, with unresolved D. The V gene's germline CDR1 is ENHRY and CDR2 SYGVKD. The CDR3 is 15 amino acids. V was cut by 2 bases and J by 5 bases, with 16 bases left in between. The DNA of the CDR3 is TGTGCCATCAGTGAGGATCGAGACGCACGGGACGAGCAGTACTTC. This encodes CAISEDRDARDEQYF.

Of note for this clone: The same CDR3 also results from other DNA sequences found in this sample. The chain recombines TRBV6-2 or TRBV6-3 with TRBJ1-2; D is possibly TRBD1 (6 bases). V shed 2 bases and J shed 1 base, with 8 bases lying between them. Germline-derived CDR1 and CDR2 are MNHEY and SVGEGT. CDR3 length: 14 residues. Here the CDR3 DNA reads TGTGCCAGCAGTTACGGGACACTTAACTATGGCTACACCTTC. It specifies CASSYGTLNYGYTF.

This clone came up once. The CDR3 reads CASSLETGANQPQHF. Here the CDR3 DNA reads TGCGCCAGCAGCTTGGAAACAGGGGCCAATCAGCCCCAGCATTTT. The V call is TRBV5-1, the J call TRBJ1-5, with 7 positions matching TRBD1. With 0 bases clipped from V and 3 bases from J, the junction kept 3 bases outside the gene matches. Germline V gene sequence: CDR1 SGHRS, CDR2 YFSETQ. The CDR3 consists of 15 residues.